This TCR beta chain was recorded in a study of blood T cell repertoires in COVID-19. For the study at large: Samples of COVID-19 (acute and convalescent) were obtained from the United States, Italy and Spain. T cells, B-cell-depleted T cells, or PBMCs supplied cDNA or gDNA.

As handled by the study authors: Amplification with reference gene primers provided the estimates of nucleated cell counts. Assay used: immunoSEQ multiplex PCR; TCRdb lists only in-frame clones, some missing. Clone size and the V and J calls come from that table; the DNA yielded D and trimming. The sample contains about 40,000 clones, nearly 90% of which appear only once. V was cut by 0 bases and J by 4 bases, with 10 bases left in between. In germline, CDR1 is SGHNT, CDR2 YYREEE (reference sequence). The CDR3 spans 14 residues. This chain links TRBV5-4 with TRBJ2-5; possibly TRBD1 for D (5 bases). This TCR derives from a man in his sixties with active COVID-19. Sequenced: peripheral blood. The CDR3 loop is CASSLVGQAETQYF. As DNA, the CDR3 is TGTGCCAGCAGCTTGGTGGGGCAGGCAGAGACCCAGTACTTC.